Following are 25 T cell receptor beta chains from one sample sequenced in a study of blood T cell repertoires in COVID-19. The data were produced by immunoSEQ multiplex PCR, yet TCRdb's version contains in-frame clones alone and is incomplete. The sample has almost 200,000 clones; approximately 88% are singletons. The sequencing input was PBMCs or T cells enriched from blood (not recorded which). The receptors stem from a woman aged 18-30 years who had recovered from COVID-19.

This clone was recorded a few times. The V call is TRBV9, the J call TRBJ1-2, with D possibly being TRBD1 (5 bases). Trimming removed 4 bases from V and 8 bases from J, with 12 bases in between. The V gene's germline CDR1 is SGDLS and CDR2 YYNGEE. This CDR3 has 12 amino acids. The CDR3 protein is CASSPTQGGYTF. The DNA of the CDR3 is TGTGCCAGCAGCCCGACCCAGGGCGGCTACACCTTC.

This clone was counted a few times. The rearrangement uses TRBV11-2 and TRBJ2-1, with D perhaps TRBD1 (5 bases). CDR3 length: 12 residues. The germline CDR1 and CDR2 sequences are SGHAT and FQNNGV. V lost 2 bases to trimming and J lost 9 bases, with 8 bases between them. The CDR3 DNA reads TGTGCCAGCAGCTTACAGGGTGTTGAGCAGTTCTTC. Translation: CASSLQGVEQFF.

The chain has TRBV6-5 and TRBJ2-2; D is undetermined. This CDR3 comprises 12 residues. Trimming took 5 bases from V and 1 from J, leaving 2 bases between them. Germline-derived CDR1 and CDR2 are MNHEY and SVGAGI. The chain's CDR3 is CASSLNTGELFF. The CDR3 DNA sequence: TGTGCCAGCAGTCTGAACACCGGGGAGCTGTTTTTT.

The chain recombines TRBV5-5 with TRBJ1-2; a weak D match, TRBD1 (5 bases). There are 16 residues in the CDR3. The V end lost 3 bases, the J end lost 4 bases, and 19 bases lay between the germline ends. CDR1 is SGHKS and CDR2 is YYEKEE in the germline V gene (reference sequence). CDR3 sequence reads: CASSSAAGFRSYGYTF. As DNA, the CDR3 is TGTGCCAGCAGCTCCGCAGCAGGGTTCAGGAGCTATGGCTACACCTTC.

The V call is TRBV13, the J call TRBJ1-2; the match to TRBD1 covers 10 bases. CDR1 and CDR2 from the germline V gene are PRHDT and FYEKMQ (reference sequence). The CDR3 sequence is 17 residues long. V shed 4 bases, J shed 2 bases, and the junction held 10 bases outside the gene matches. The CDR3 sequence is CASSSTGTGDPNYGYTF. As DNA, the CDR3 is TGTGCCAGCAGCTCCACCGGGACAGGGGACCCAAACTATGGCTACACCTTC.

This clone was seen just once. The chain uses TRBV6-5 and TRBJ2-1; TRBD2 agrees at 12 bases. CDR1 is MNHEY and CDR2 is SVGAGI in the germline V gene. CDR3 length: 14 residues. Unmatched junction bases numbered 4, after V lost 6 bases and J lost 7 bases. CDR3 sequence (DNA): TGTGCCAGCAGGCTAGCGGGGGGGTCTAATGAGCAGTTCTTC. This codes for CASRLAGGSNEQFF.

This chain connects TRBV9 to TRBJ2-2; D is uncertain. CDR3 length: 14 residues. The germline CDR1 and CDR2 sequences are SGDLS and YYNGEE. The V gene lost 0 bases and the J gene lost 1 base, with 4 bases spanning the gap. The CDR3 sequence: CASSVDGNTGELFF. The CDR3 nucleotides read TGTGCCAGCAGCGTAGACGGGAACACCGGGGAGCTGTTTTTT.

The chain carries TRBV5-1 and TRBJ2-4, with 9 nucleotides matching TRBD1. With V trimmed by 4 bases and J by 7 bases, 3 bases remained unmatched. The CDR3 is made up of 13 amino acids. Germline CDR1 is SGHRS and CDR2 is YFSETQ. The CDR3: CASSAGQGNIQYF. CDR3 DNA: TGCGCCAGCAGCGCCGGACAGGGGAACATTCAGTACTTC.

V is TRBV2 and J is TRBJ2-1, with TRBD2 identical over 7 bases. This CDR3 has 16 residues. V dropped 6 bases and J dropped 3; count of bases not matched to a gene: 11. Germline V gene data show CDR1 as SNHLY and CDR2 as FYNNEI. As DNA, the CDR3 is TGTGCCAGCAGAGATCCGGGGGGTCCCTACTACAATGAGCAGTTCTTC. It codes for CASRDPGGPYYNEQFF.

The rearrangement links TRBV2 to TRBJ1-2, with D unclear. The CDR3 totals 15 residues. Trimming removed 6 bases from V and 2 bases from J, with 16 bases in between. CDR1 and CDR2 (germline): SNHLY, FYNNEI. As DNA, the CDR3 is TGTGCCAGCAGCGCAGGCCCTGACGGAAACTATGGCTACACCTTC. It encodes CASSAGPDGNYGYTF.

V usage is TRBV28 and J usage is TRBJ2-3; tentative D call: TRBD1 (5 bases). Trimming pared 5 bases from V and 7 bases from J, leaving 19 bases between. Germline CDR1 MDHEN, CDR2 SYDVKM. The length of the CDR3 is 15 residues. CDR3: CASSPPGPPRYTQYF. CDR3 bases: TGTGCCAGCAGTCCCCCAGGGCCCCCTAGGTATACGCAGTATTTT.

The genes are TRBV5-1 and TRBJ1-6, with 7 positions matching TRBD1. The junction had 19 bases not matched to a gene; V was cut back by 2 bases and J by 8 bases. This CDR3 contains 19 residues. Germline CDR1 is SGHRS and CDR2 is YFSETQ. As DNA, the CDR3 is TGCGCCAGCAGCTTAAGCCCCACCGGACAGGCGGGGAATGATTCACCCCTCCACTTT. As protein: CASSLSPTGQAGNDSPLHF.

This clone was seen once. This chain links TRBV5-1 with TRBJ2-2; 8 bases agree with TRBD1. Germline V lookup: CDR1 SGHRS, CDR2 YFSETQ. After removal of 7 bases from V and 3 bases from J, the junction contained 8 bases not matched to a gene. The CDR3 is 15 amino acids. The CDR3 DNA reads TGCGCCAGCGTAGCCGGACAGGGCGACACCGGGGAGCTGTTTTTT. Translating gives CASVAGQGDTGELFF.

This clone has a handful of counts. The chain combines TRBV4-1 with TRBJ1-1, with TRBD1 matching 9 bases. The junction had 5 bases not matched to a gene; V was cut back by 5 bases and J by 4 bases. Germline assignment: CDR1 MGHRA and CDR2 YSYEKL. This CDR3 region has 14 residues. For the CDR3, the DNA is TGCGCCAGCAGCTACTGGACAGGGGCCACTGAAGCTTTCTTT. Encoded protein: CASSYWTGATEAFF.

CDR3 DNA sequence: TGTGCCAGCAGTGACTCGGCGGGTAGCACAGATACGCAGTATTTT. Translated, it gives CASSDSAGSTDTQYF. The rearrangement uses TRBV6-4 and TRBJ2-3; a possible D gene is TRBD2 (5 bases). Germline CDR1 is MRHNA and CDR2 is SNTAGT. The CDR3 runs to 15 residues. Trimming stripped 0 bases from V and 0 bases from J, with 7 bases between.

The CDR3 DNA reads TGTGCCAGCAGCTCGGGACAGAGCACAGATACGCAGTATTTT. Translated: CASSSGQSTDTQYF. V gene TRBV5-4 combines with J gene TRBJ2-3; 7 bases fit TRBD1. Trimming cost V 3 bases and J 0 bases; bases outside gene matches: 1. Germline CDR1 SGHNT, CDR2 YYREEE (reference sequence). The CDR3 has 14 amino acids.

The rearrangement links TRBV6-5 to TRBJ1-2, with D possibly TRBD1 on 6 matching bases. Trimming left V 4 bases short and J 1 base short, with 10 bases between. This CDR3 is built from 14 residues. The V gene's germline CDR1 is MNHEY and CDR2 SVGAGI. The CDR3 protein is CASSSRTVNYGYTF. The CDR3 bases are TGTGCCAGCAGTTCCCGGACAGTTAACTATGGCTACACCTTC.

This chain joins TRBV4-2 and TRBJ2-7; 13 bases fit TRBD2. Germline V CDR1 and CDR2: LGHNA, YNFKEQ. The CDR3 consists of 15 residues. V lost 3 bases, J lost 2 bases, and 1 base stayed unmatched. CDR3 loop: CASSQGTSGAYEQYF. Here the CDR3 DNA reads TGTGCCAGCAGCCAGGGGACTAGCGGGGCCTACGAGCAGTACTTC.

The CDR3 reads CASSVDGSGGNSPLHF. The CDR3 nucleotides are TGTGCCAGCAGCGTAGACGGGAGCGGCGGCAATTCACCCCTCCACTTT. The chain has TRBV9 and TRBJ1-6; D uncertain. V was clipped by 0 bases and J by 7 bases, with 14 bases between them. Germline CDR1 is SGDLS and CDR2 is YYNGEE. The CDR3 contains 16 residues.

As for this clone: Distinct nucleotide sequences in the sample also encode this CDR3. V gene TRBV9 combines with J gene TRBJ1-5; 8 bases line up with TRBD1. Germline V gene sequence: CDR1 SGDLS, CDR2 YYNGEE. The CDR3 consists of 13 residues. J was trimmed by 4 bases and V by 7 bases; bases with no gene match: 4. The CDR3 DNA follows: TGTGCCAGCGGTGACAGGGGTAATCAGCCCCAGCATTTT. Translated, it gives CASGDRGNQPQHF.

The V call is TRBV19, the J call TRBJ2-2; TRBD2 might be the D (7 bases). Germline CDR1 reads LNHDA; CDR2 reads SQIVND (reference sequence). CDR3 length equals 15 residues. Deletions cut 6 bases from V and 6 bases from J, with 17 bases between. The CDR3: CASRASVGGPGELFF. The CDR3 region has the DNA TGTGCCAGTAGGGCCTCGGTGGGGGGGCCCGGGGAGCTGTTTTTT.

This rearrangement joins TRBV5-5 to TRBJ2-2, with D perhaps TRBD1 (5 bases). Germline V gene lookup returns CDR1 SGHKS and CDR2 YYEKEE (reference sequence). V lost 4 bases, J lost 3 bases, and 16 bases lay in between. The CDR3 totals 16 residues. The CDR3 bases are TGTGCCAGCAGCCACAATAGGGGCGGCGACACCGGGGAGCTGTTTTTT. It is translated as CASSHNRGGDTGELFF.

The genes are TRBV5-1 and TRBJ2-7; 8 nucleotides align to TRBD1. The CDR3 extends over 14 amino acids. V dropped 7 bases and J dropped 4; count of bases not matched to a gene: 10. Germline V gives CDR1 SGHRS, CDR2 YFSETQ. DNA for the CDR3: TGCGCCAGCGGCCGACAGGGGCCTCATTACGAGCAGTACTTC. Translating gives CASGRQGPHYEQYF.

The chain is built from TRBV27 and TRBJ1-1; tentatively, D is TRBD1 (5 bases). The germline CDR1 and CDR2 sequences are MNHEY and SMNVEV (reference sequence). The CDR3 totals 14 residues. Trimming left V 2 bases short and J 2 bases short, with 9 bases between. CDR3 coding DNA: TGTGCCAGCAGTTTAGGAGGGGCTAACACTGAAGCTTTCTTT. Translated, it gives CASSLGGANTEAFF.

This clone was picked up a small number of times. This chain uses TRBV2 with TRBJ1-4; D is possibly TRBD1 (6 bases). CDR3 length: 15 residues. Germline CDR1 reads SNHLY; CDR2 reads FYNNEI. V gave up 6 bases and J gave up 6 bases, with 17 bases separating them. The CDR3 DNA is TGTGCCAGCAGGACCCCCCGGGACACAGATGAAAAACTGTTTTTT. The encoded protein is CASRTPRDTDEKLFF.